The clone carrying this T cell receptor (beta chain) was detected once. Its antigen remains unidentified. This specimen comes from a study of shared clonotypes between healthy human individuals. Naive CD8 cells, CD45RO-negative and positively selected for CCR7, excluded terminally differentiated effector memory CD45RA+ cells. Broader study findings: A few donors had 5% to 6% of their naive CD4 clonotypes in common.

Assay used: immunoSEQ multiplex PCR; TCRdb lists only in-frame clones, some missing. The sample yields more than 2 million clones, 80% to 95% seen once. This CDR3 region has 13 residues. The V end was cut by 2 bases, the J end by 5 bases, with 9 bases between. The germline V gene has CDR1 LNHDA and CDR2 SQIVND (reference sequence). The genes are TRBV19 and TRBJ1-2; no clear D gene. The sequence was obtained from a man aged 18 to 30 in good health. Some clones in this sample may be carry-over from other donors' samples. Sequenced sample: naive CD8+ T cells from PBMCs. As DNA, the CDR3 is TGTGCCAGTAGTATATTAGAGTGGTATGGCTACACCTTC. It is translated as CASSILEWYGYTF.